The TCR beta chain under discussion was sequenced for a study of PD-1 blockade in classical Hodgkin lymphoma. Every single patient, without exception, relapsed after autologous stem cell transplantation, and brentuximab vedotin exposure varied. Patients had relapsed/refractory classical Hodgkin lymphoma with complete response, partial response or progressive disease as best response. Sequencing used immunoSEQ multiplex PCR; TCRdb keeps in-frame clones, though not all of them. Counted here are just under 100,000 clones, 65% to 85% occurring once; the ten biggest clones make up about 12%. Germline CDR1 is SGHTA and CDR2 is FQGNSA. This CDR3 spans 11 amino acids. V dropped 6 bases and J dropped 3 bases, with 6 bases sitting between them. For this clone: No antigen is known for it.

Findings of the study overall: The baseline diversity of complete responders showed similarity to that of newly diagnosed patients. Initiation of nivolumab under 1 year after ASCT led to exclusion of patients.

The clonotype originates from a human donor with classical Hodgkin lymphoma. The rearrangement uses TRBV7-2 and TRBJ2-7; no clear D gene. The material sequenced was peripheral blood mononuclear cells (PBMCs), taken at baseline. Here the CDR3 DNA reads TGTGCCAGCAGTAATCACTACGAGCAGTACTTC. Translated: CASSNHYEQYF.